Included here is one TCR beta chain sequence, with context. What it binds is not known. Generated by immunoSEQ multiplex PCR, the TCRdb table keeps only in-frame clones and is missing some. The sample lists 80,000 to 100,000 clones; 92% were seen once. The sample belongs to a study of graft-versus-host responses after intestinal transplantation. On the study more broadly: Recipients across the board were started on anti-thymocyte globulin induction, then kept on tacrolimus and steroids for roughly 3 years.

General study results and limits: Declines in HvG clones occurring early post-transplant were associated with peak circulating GvH clone levels. Patients who carried graft-donor T cell macrochimerism also had high graft-versus-host to host-versus-graft clonal ratios in their allografts. Recipient-marrow GvH clones were detected, some having first appeared in ileum or blood.

The V gene end was trimmed by 4 bases and the J gene end by 0 bases; junction bases not matched to a gene: 6. The germline CDR1 and CDR2 sequences are SQVTM and ANQGSEA. This CDR3 is 15 amino acids long. This material consisted of unstimulated CD4+ T cells sorted from spleen or lymph node cells, taken before intestinal transplant. The chain carries TRBV29-1 and TRBJ2-1, with 7 bases that match TRBD2. This clonotype was obtained from a human donor who received an intestinal transplant. The DNA for the CDR3 is TGCAGCGTTGGGAGCGGGACCGGCTCCTACAATGAGCAGTTCTTC. Protein product: CSVGSGTGSYNEQFF.